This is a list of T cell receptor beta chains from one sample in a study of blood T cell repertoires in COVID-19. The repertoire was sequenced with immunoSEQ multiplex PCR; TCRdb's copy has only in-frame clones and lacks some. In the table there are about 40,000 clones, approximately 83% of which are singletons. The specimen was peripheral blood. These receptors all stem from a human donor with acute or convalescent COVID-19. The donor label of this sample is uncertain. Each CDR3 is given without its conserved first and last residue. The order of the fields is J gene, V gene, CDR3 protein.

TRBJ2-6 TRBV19 ASSRTSRSGANVLT
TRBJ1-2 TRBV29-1 SVVATGIPGYT
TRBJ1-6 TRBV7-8 ASSSGGNSPLH
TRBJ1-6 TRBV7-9 ASSSPGGTETNSPLH
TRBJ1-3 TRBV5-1 ASSRDRDNGNTIY
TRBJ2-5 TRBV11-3 ASSPSGRAVETQY
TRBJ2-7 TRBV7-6 ASSSGPDYEQY
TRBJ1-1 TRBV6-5 ASRTGPNTEAF
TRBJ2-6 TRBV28 ASSVGTGISGANVLT
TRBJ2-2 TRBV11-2 ASSLGAGGPIPGELF
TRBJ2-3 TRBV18 ASSPIGTGGRDTQY
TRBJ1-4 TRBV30 AWSGADGEKLF
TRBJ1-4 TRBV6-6 ASSYSTGTNEKLF
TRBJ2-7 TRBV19 ASSRQGERSYEQY
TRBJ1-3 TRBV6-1 ASSEAGQVGSGNTIY
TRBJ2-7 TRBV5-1 ASSPGYEQY
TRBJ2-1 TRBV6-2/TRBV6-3 ASSYSILAGGPISYNEQF
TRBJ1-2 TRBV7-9 ASSPGQGNGYT